A single sample gave rise to the 5 T cell receptor beta chains below, sequenced in a study of early T cells in non-severe SARS-CoV-2 infection. TCRdb analysed the 5' RACE reads with MiXCR anew, one entry per CDR3 protein. The sample holds some 80,000 distinct CDR3 sequences, roughly an eighth seen once. The source material was whole blood, sampled at baseline. These receptors originate from an adult who was a healthcare worker with PCR-confirmed SARS-CoV-2 infection or an uninfected control (not recorded which). The donor label of this sample is uncertain.

Concerning this clonotype itself: The junction departs from germline at one end; a sequencing error may be responsible. The CDR3 loop is CTSSRGDVGYGYTF. Written as DNA, the CDR3 is TGTACCAGCAGCCGAGGGGATGTAGGCTATGGCTACACCTTC. The rearrangement links TRBV2 to TRBJ1-2, with D possibly being TRBD1 (5 bases). The CDR3 is 14 amino acids. CDR1 and CDR2 (germline): SNHLY, FYNNEI.

This clonotype was picked up a small number of times. The V and J genes are TRBV12-3 or TRBV12-4 and TRBJ2-7, with D perhaps matching TRBD1 (6 bases). Between the trimmed V and J ends, which lost 8 bases and 2 bases, there was a span of 25 bases. The CDR3 loop spans 17 amino acids. This chain's CDR3 is CASAAFWNRDTPYEQYF. The CDR3 nucleotides are TGTGCCAGCGCCGCGTTTTGGAACCGGGACACCCCCTACGAGCAGTACTTC.

This clonotype was seen a few times. The chain recombines TRBV27 with TRBJ1-5; D remains ambiguous. The ends were cut back, 5 bases at V and 8 bases at J, with 16 bases in the middle. Germline CDR1 MNHEY, CDR2 SMNVEV (reference sequence). CDR3 length: 14 residues. The CDR3 is CASSPRTSLEPQHF. The CDR3 DNA reads TGTGCCAGCAGTCCCCGAACCAGTTTAGAGCCCCAGCATTTT.

This clonotype appeared many times. The V call is TRBV7-3, the J call TRBJ2-3; D possibly uses TRBD1 or TRBD2 (7 bases each). This CDR3 has 14 residues. Germline V gene data show CDR1 as SGHTA and CDR2 as FQGTGA. Trimming took off 4 bases at V and 8 bases at J, with 16 bases between the two ends. The CDR3 sequence is CASSSRQGGGTQYF. CDR3 DNA: TGTGCCAGCAGCTCAAGACAGGGCGGGGGTACGCAGTATTTT. The variable domain in full, completed from reference TRBV7-3 and TRBJ2-3, reads GAGVSQTPSNKVTEKGKYVELRCDPISGHTALYWYRQSLGQGPEFLIYFQGTGAADDSGLPNDRFFAVRPEGSVSTLKIQRTERGDSAVYLCASSSRQGGGTQYFGPGTRLTVL.

The table lists this clonotype with many counts. V gene TRBV5-1 combines with J gene TRBJ2-1; D call uncertain. The CDR3 loop spans 16 amino acids. V lost 4 bases to trimming and J lost 2 bases, with 16 bases between them. The germline V gene encodes CDR1 SGHRS and CDR2 YFSETQ. The CDR3 is CASSTHTRHPYNEQFF. CDR3 DNA sequence: TGCGCCAGCAGCACTCATACAAGACATCCCTACAATGAGCAGTTCTTC. Supplemented by reference TRBV5-1 and TRBJ2-1, the full variable domain reads KAGVTQTPRYLIKTRGQQVTLSCSPISGHRSVSWYQQTPGQGLQFLFEYFSETQRNKGNFPGRFSGRQFSNSRSEMNVSTLELGDSALYLCASSTHTRHPYNEQFFGPGTRLTVL.